The rows below give T cell receptor beta chains drawn from one sample of a study of blood T cell repertoires in COVID-19. Sequencing used immunoSEQ multiplex PCR; TCRdb keeps in-frame clones, though not all of them. Seen here are around 430,000 clones, approximately 89% observed once, and the top ten hold roughly 12%. The source material was peripheral blood. These receptors originate from a woman aged 45-59 years with COVID-19, enrolled during active disease. Both conserved end residues are part of each CDR3. Fields, in order: V gene, clone size, CDR3 protein. Part of the rows lack a size; the others show once, few, many or a class for expanded clones.

TRBV2,once,CASTRQGMVCGYTF
TRBV4-1,NA,CASSQDRRRMAGYTF
TRBV30,NA,CASKLKGVTGVGYTF
TRBV5-1,once,CASSLTGAVEGPAFF
TRBV3-1/TRBV3-2,NA,CASSQVSGTRQNIQYF
TRBV15,NA,CATSASWGGRRGYNEQFF
TRBV30,NA,CAGAGGLEYEQYF
TRBV28,NA,CASSLRGLAYEQYF
TRBV5-5,NA,CASSFEGGRQTQYF
TRBV28,NA,CASTKWEAGLEYGYTF
TRBV30,NA,CAWSRGEAFF
TRBV5-1,once,CASSPGRERDEQYF
TRBV19,NA,CASMTRGRNNEQFF
TRBV4-1,NA,CASSRLQGQVNYGYTF
TRBV9,NA,CASINQQTMNTEAFF
TRBV5-1,NA,CASSLRTGASGANVLTF
TRBV9,NA,CASSVAGTQETQYF
TRBV10-3,NA,CAISESQTNTGELFF
TRBV24-1,NA,CATSDSKTGSTQPQHF
TRBV4-1,once,CASSQVNTGNSNQPQHF
TRBV5-8,NA,CASSPRGNYGYTF
TRBV5-1,NA,CASSLTGQSNQPQHF
TRBV9,NA,CASSVDSEGGTEAFF
TRBV6-5,NA,CASSPDRVRTEAFF
TRBV27,once,CASSFRPPGQGDHEAFF
TRBV19,NA,CASSPDRGGDGYTF
TRBV7-8,NA,CASSSMGGELGEKLFF
TRBV19,NA,CASTSGPTSGGRSYEQYF
TRBV5-1,NA,CASSLEAGGLEQYF
TRBV19,NA,CASSIRQSYNSPLHF
TRBV2,NA,CASTSDRGSYEQYF
TRBV27,NA,CASGQGNQPQHF
TRBV10-2,NA,CASSGVGGAEAFF
TRBV5-4,NA,CASSLVQASGANVLTF
TRBV6-5,NA,CASSPGTANYGYTF
TRBV6-2/TRBV6-3,NA,CASSYLRGDGYTF
TRBV19,once,CASSIVASGGDYNEQFF
TRBV6-5,NA,CASSFGQVYGYTF
TRBV9,NA,CASSVGRGGPSYEQYF
TRBV6-5,NA,CASSLMRETGGSGYTF
TRBV30,NA,CAWSVSGITEAFF
TRBV9,once,CASSGLAGGPGTGELFF
TRBV9,few,CASSPTGGTEAFF
TRBV30,NA,CAWARSGANEKLFF
TRBV12-3/TRBV12-4,NA,CASSVGGYEQFF
TRBV12-5,NA,CASGTSSYNSPLHF
TRBV5-1,NA,CASSLGGNYGYTF
TRBV30,NA,CAWVPSAPDTQYF
TRBV30,NA,CAWDIGGGQPQHF